A selection of T cell receptor beta chains follows, all from one sample in a study of cytomegalovirus exposure and HLA in healthy donors. Sequenced by immunoSEQ multiplex PCR; TCRdb stores in-frame clones only, minus some. The table lists some 90,000 clones, around 81% of them singletons, with less than 4.5% in the top ten. The sequenced sample consisted of PBMCs. The receptor source for this set is a woman in her seventies in good health and CMV-seropositive. Both conserved end residues are part of each CDR3. The D gene is left open where the match is weak. Clone size is shown for a subset of rows, as once, few, many or a class of expanded clone.

TRBV25-1,-,TRBJ1-2,-,TGTGCCAGCAGCAGGGACACCTATGGCTACACCTTC,CASSRDTYGYTF
TRBV12-5,-,TRBJ2-2,TRBD1,TGTGCTAGTGGTTTGGGACAGGGGGCGTACACCGGGGAGCTGTTTTTT,CASGLGQGAYTGELFF
TRBV9,-,TRBJ2-3,-,TGTGCCAGCAGCCCACGGCTGGCTAGCGGCACAGATACGCAGTATTTT,CASSPRLASGTDTQYF
TRBV14,-,TRBJ2-1,TRBD2,TGTGCCAGCAGCCGAGGACTAGCGGGAGTAATAAGTGAGCAGTTCTTC,CASSRGLAGVISEQFF
TRBV9,-,TRBJ1-1,TRBD1,TGTGCCAGCAGCGTAGATAGGACAGGGGGTATTGGAGCTTTCTTT,CASSVDRTGGIGAFF
TRBV7-3,-,TRBJ2-3,-,TGTGCCAGCAGCGTAAGCGGGTCTAGCACAGATACGCAGTATTTT,CASSVSGSSTDTQYF
TRBV7-9,-,TRBJ1-1,-,TGTGCCAGCAGCTTAAAAGGGGTCACTGAAGCTTTCTTT,CASSLKGVTEAFF
TRBV18,-,TRBJ2-7,-,TGTGCCAGCTCACCGGTTAGGGGAAACGAGCAGTACTTC,CASSPVRGNEQYF
TRBV11-3,-,TRBJ2-5,TRBD1,TGTGCCAGCAGTGAAAAACAGGGGCCCGAGTGGGCCCAGTACTTC,CASSEKQGPEWAQYF
TRBV5-5,-,TRBJ2-7,TRBD1,TGTGCCAGCAGCTTGGAGGGGACAGGGGGAGGGTACGAGCAGTACTTC,CASSLEGTGGGYEQYF
TRBV19,-,TRBJ1-5,-,TGTGCCAGTAGTATCAGGGTAGGCAATCAGCCCCAGCATTTT,CASSIRVGNQPQHF
TRBV7-2,-,TRBJ2-6,TRBD1,TGTGCCAGCAGCTCACAGGGGGCTGGGGCCAACGTCCTGACTTTC,CASSSQGAGANVLTF
TRBV4-3,few,TRBJ1-2,-,TGCGCCAGCAGCCAAGCGGTCTCGAGGGAGGGCTACACCTTC,CASSQAVSREGYTF
TRBV28,-,TRBJ2-3,TRBD2,TGTGCCAGTGCGACTAGCGGCACAGATACGCAGTATTTT,CASATSGTDTQYF
TRBV19,-,TRBJ2-3,-,TGTGCCAGTAGTATAGCTAGTACAGATACGCAGTATTTT,CASSIASTDTQYF
TRBV4-1,few,TRBJ2-7,TRBD1,TGCGCCAGCAGCCAGCTGAGACAGGGCTACGAGCAGTACTTC,CASSQLRQGYEQYF
TRBV13,-,TRBJ1-4,TRBD1,TGTGCCAGCAGCTTAATTGGACAGGGAGGTGAAAAACTGTTTTTT,CASSLIGQGGEKLFF
TRBV27,-,TRBJ2-7,TRBD1,TGTGCCAGCACTACTACGCGGACAGGGGGCTTGGGGGAGCAGTACTTC,CASTTTRTGGLGEQYF
TRBV6-6,-,TRBJ2-7,-,TGTGCCAGCAGCCTCCGGGAAATTGGACGGGACGAGCAGTACTTC,CASSLREIGRDEQYF
TRBV5-1,-,TRBJ2-2,TRBD1,TGCGCCAGCAGCCCTGGGACAGTTAACACCGGGGAGCTGTTTTTT,CASSPGTVNTGELFF
TRBV5-1,-,TRBJ2-7,TRBD2,TGCGCCAGCAGCTTGTGGGCTAGCGGGAGCTCCTACGAGCAGTACTTC,CASSLWASGSSYEQYF
TRBV4-1,once,TRBJ1-5,-,TGCGCCAGCAGCCCTGGGAGGGGCAAGGACTATCAGCCCCAGCATTTT,CASSPGRGKDYQPQHF
TRBV7-8,-,TRBJ2-1,TRBD2,TGTGCCAGCAGCGTTACCGGGACTAGTTCCGGCAATGAGCAGTTCTTC,CASSVTGTSSGNEQFF
TRBV28,-,TRBJ1-1,TRBD1,TGTGCCAGCAGTCCCCCGACGGGACAGAACGAAGCTTTCTTT,CASSPPTGQNEAFF
TRBV6-1,few,TRBJ1-1,TRBD1,TGTGCCAGCAGTGGGTTCAGGGGGTCCACTGAAGCTTTCTTT,CASSGFRGSTEAFF
TRBV6-6,-,TRBJ2-7,TRBD2,TGTGCCAGCAAGGGAGGGGCCGGGGACGAGCAGTACTTC,CASKGGAGDEQYF
TRBV21-1,-,TRBJ1-2,-,TGTGCCAGCAGCAAACAAGGAGGGGAAGCTAACTATGGCTACACCTTC,CASSKQGGEANYGYTF
TRBV18,-,TRBJ2-7,-,TGTGCCAGCTCAACTCGGACAGGAGGGAACTACGAGCAGTACTTC,CASSTRTGGNYEQYF
TRBV14,few,TRBJ1-1,TRBD1,TGTGCCAGCAGCCAAGGACAGGGTTTGAGGAACACTGAAGCTTTCTTT,CASSQGQGLRNTEAFF
TRBV19,-,TRBJ1-2,TRBD1,TGTGCCACCCACGGGGACAGGGGGGATATTAACTATGGCTACACCTTC,CATHGDRGDINYGYTF
TRBV5-1,once,TRBJ1-4,-,TGCGCCAGCAGCTTGGAAGGGGCCCCTTGGGAAAAACTGTTTTTT,CASSLEGAPWEKLFF
TRBV18,-,TRBJ2-2,-,TGTGCCAGCTCACCACGTCAGGGGGGGAACACCGGGGAGCTGTTTTTT,CASSPRQGGNTGELFF
TRBV7-9,-,TRBJ2-3,-,TGTGCCAGCGGCCCCAGGGATACGCAGTATTTT,CASGPRDTQYF
TRBV4-2,-,TRBJ2-1,-,TGTGCCAGCAGCCAAGAGGGAGGAGCGGAAGAGTTCTTC,CASSQEGGAEEFF
TRBV29-1,-,TRBJ1-1,TRBD1,TGCAGCGTTAACAGGGGGAGGAACACTGAAGCTTTCTTT,CSVNRGRNTEAFF
TRBV29-1,-,TRBJ2-7,-,TGCAGCGTTGGAGGGTCCGCCTACGAGCAGTACTTC,CSVGGSAYEQYF
TRBV4-1,-,TRBJ1-1,TRBD1,TGCGCCAGCAGCCAACTTCTAGACAGGGCCATGAACACTGAAGCTTTCTTT,CASSQLLDRAMNTEAFF
TRBV7-2,once,TRBJ2-1,TRBD2,TGTGCCAGCAGCGTAAGACTAGCGAGTGGTGAGCAGTTCTTC,CASSVRLASGEQFF
TRBV10-1,once,TRBJ1-1,-,TGCGCCAGCAGTGAGTTCAGGTCCACGGCTTTGAACACTGAAGCTTTCTTT,CASSEFRSTALNTEAFF
TRBV28,-,TRBJ2-1,TRBD2,TGTGCCAGCAGCCGACTAGCGGGAGGGAGAGTTGAGCAGTTCTTC,CASSRLAGGRVEQFF
TRBV11-2,-,TRBJ2-7,TRBD2,TGTGCCAGCAGCCAGTCTAGCGGGGGAGTCAGCTACGAGCAGTACTTC,CASSQSSGGVSYEQYF
TRBV5-1,once,TRBJ2-7,TRBD1,TGCGCCAGCAGCTCAACAGGGGGCTACTACGAGCAGTACTTC,CASSSTGGYYEQYF
TRBV7-9,-,TRBJ2-6,-,TGTGCCAGCAGCTTAGCTGTGGGCGCTGGGGCCAACGTCCTGACTTTC,CASSLAVGAGANVLTF
TRBV18,-,TRBJ1-2,-,TGTGCCAGCTCACCCACAGGGTTCGACGGCTACACCTTC,CASSPTGFDGYTF
TRBV18,-,TRBJ2-4,TRBD1,TGTGCCAGCTCACCGTCCGGGACAGGGGGCCTTCTAGCCAAAAACATTCAGTACTTC,CASSPSGTGGLLAKNIQYF
TRBV4-3,once,TRBJ2-7,-,TGCGCCAGCAGCCAAGATGGTGCTGGTGAGGGAGGTTGGTCGGTAGGTACGGACGAGCAGTACTTC,CASSQDGAGEGGWSVGTDEQYF
TRBV18,-,TRBJ2-7,-,TGTGCCAGCTCTCCGGACAGACACTCCTACGAGCAGTACTTC,CASSPDRHSYEQYF
TRBV18,-,TRBJ2-7,-,TGTGCCAGCTCACCGGGGGCGCGAGAGCAGTACTTC,CASSPGAREQYF
TRBV11-3,-,TRBJ1-1,-,TGTGCCAGCAGCGCGCGGGGTCCTGGTGGGAACACTGAAGCTTTCTTT,CASSARGPGGNTEAFF
TRBV9,-,TRBJ2-7,-,TGTGCCAGCAGCGTAGAGGACTTCCCCAGGGGCGAGCAGTACTTC,CASSVEDFPRGEQYF
TRBV18,-,TRBJ1-1,TRBD1,TGTGCCAGCTCACCTGGGACAGGAGAAGCTTTCTTT,CASSPGTGEAFF
TRBV7-2,few,TRBJ2-1,-,TGTGCCAGCAGCCCCGCCGGAGGGAGAGAGCAGTTCTTC,CASSPAGGREQFF
TRBV19,-,TRBJ2-7,TRBD2,TGTGCCAGTAGTATAGGGGGGGGGAGGTCGTACGAGCAGTACTTC,CASSIGGGRSYEQYF
TRBV11-2,-,TRBJ2-1,-,TGTGCCAGCAGCTTAGATGGAGGGTTATGGGGGTCCTACAATGAGCAGTTCTTC,CASSLDGGLWGSYNEQFF
TRBV28,-,TRBJ2-2,TRBD2,TGTGCCAGCAGTGGGCGTCAAGGGACTAGTAAGGACGGGGAGCTGTTTTTT,CASSGRQGTSKDGELFF
TRBV25-1,once,TRBJ1-1,TRBD1,TGTGCCAGCAGTCCGCAGGGACAGTCATTAAGTAAAAACACTGAAGCTTTCTTT,CASSPQGQSLSKNTEAFF
TRBV19,-,TRBJ2-2,TRBD2,TGTGCCAGTAATATCTCTTCCGGGACTAGCGGGATGGGGGGGACGAACACCGGGGAGCTGTTTTTT,CASNISSGTSGMGGTNTGELFF
TRBV4-3,-,TRBJ2-5,-,TGCGCCAGCAGCCAAGCCCAGGGTACCCAAGAGACCCAGTACTTC,CASSQAQGTQETQYF